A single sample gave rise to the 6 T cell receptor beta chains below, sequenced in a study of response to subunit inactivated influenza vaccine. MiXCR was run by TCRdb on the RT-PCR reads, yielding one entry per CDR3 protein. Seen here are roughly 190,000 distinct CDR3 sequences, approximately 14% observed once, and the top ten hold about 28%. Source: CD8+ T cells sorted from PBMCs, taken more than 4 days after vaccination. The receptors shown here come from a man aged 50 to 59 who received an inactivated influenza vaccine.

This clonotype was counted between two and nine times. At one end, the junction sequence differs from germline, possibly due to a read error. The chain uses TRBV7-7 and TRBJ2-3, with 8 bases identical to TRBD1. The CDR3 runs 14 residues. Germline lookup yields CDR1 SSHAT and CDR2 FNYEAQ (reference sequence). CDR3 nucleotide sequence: TGTGCTAGCAGCCCCAGGGGGCAAACAGATACGCAGTATTTT. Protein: CASSPRGQTDTQYF.

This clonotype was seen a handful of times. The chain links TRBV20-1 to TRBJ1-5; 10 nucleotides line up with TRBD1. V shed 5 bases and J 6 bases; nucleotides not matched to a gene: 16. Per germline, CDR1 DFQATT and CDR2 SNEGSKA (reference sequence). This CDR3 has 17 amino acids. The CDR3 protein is CSALDRGHVRIRQPQHF. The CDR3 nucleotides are TGCAGTGCTCTTGACAGGGGGCACGTCAGGATCCGTCAGCCCCAGCATTTT.

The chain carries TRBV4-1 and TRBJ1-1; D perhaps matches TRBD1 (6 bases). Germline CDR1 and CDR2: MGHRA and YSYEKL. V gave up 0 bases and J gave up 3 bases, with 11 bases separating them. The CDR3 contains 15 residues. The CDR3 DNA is TGCGCCAGCAGCCAAGATCGGGGGGCGTACACTGAAGCTTTCTTT. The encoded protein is CASSQDRGAYTEAFF.

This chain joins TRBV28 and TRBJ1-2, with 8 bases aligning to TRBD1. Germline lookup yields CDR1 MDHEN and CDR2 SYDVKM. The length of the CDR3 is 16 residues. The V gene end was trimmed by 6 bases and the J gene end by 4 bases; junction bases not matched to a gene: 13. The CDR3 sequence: CASRRPQGARGYGYTF. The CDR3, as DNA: TGTGCCAGCAGGCGACCCCAGGGGGCGCGGGGCTATGGCTACACCTTC.

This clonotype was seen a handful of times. The CDR3 loop reads CASIPAGGLRNEQFF. The DNA of the CDR3 is TGTGCCAGCATACCAGCGGGAGGCCTTCGGAATGAGCAGTTCTTC. The V and J genes are TRBV25-1 and TRBJ2-1; 9 positions agree with TRBD2. Germline V lookup: CDR1 MGHDK, CDR2 SYGVNS. J was trimmed by 7 bases and V by 7 bases; bases with no gene match: 11. There are 15 residues in the CDR3. The full variable domain, in which reference TRBV25-1 and TRBJ2-1 provide the parts outside the CDR3, is EADIYQTPRYLVIGTGKKITLECSQTMGHDKMYWYQQDPGMELHLIHYSYGVNSTEKGDLSSESTVSRIRTEHFPLTLESARPSHTSQYLCASIPAGGLRNEQFFGPGTRLTVL.

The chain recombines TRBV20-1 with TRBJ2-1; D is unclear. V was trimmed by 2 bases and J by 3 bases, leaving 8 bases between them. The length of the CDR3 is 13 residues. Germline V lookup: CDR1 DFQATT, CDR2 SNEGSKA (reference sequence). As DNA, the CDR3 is TGCAGTGCTAGATCCAGCCACTACAATGAGCAGTTCTTC. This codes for CSARSSHYNEQFF.